One sample yielded the 28 T cell receptor beta chains listed below, sequenced in a study of identical twins (dated by TCRdb to the mid-2010s). Libraries came from 5' RACE. Sequencing relied on an Illumina HiSeq 2000. TCRdb redid the processing of the public reads, applying fastp at Q25 and MiXCR, and retained in-frame beta chains. Under each unique CDR3 protein, matching rows form one entry showing the most common genes and DNA. The sample table lists fewer than 250,000 distinct CDR3 sequences, around 8% of them with a count of one. The ten largest clones take up about 1.8% of the sample. These same records also appear under a second study, on yellow fever vaccine responses in identical twins.

The sequenced sample was memory (CD45RO+) T cells sorted from blood. In light of the paper, this sample's cell subset or site label describes: CD45RO+ enriched T cells. Receptors were obtained from a woman younger than 35 in good health.

This clonotype was detected only a few times. The chain links TRBV11-2 to TRBJ1-3; 9 nucleotides agree with TRBD1. The length of the CDR3 is 15 residues. Germline V CDR1 and CDR2: SGHAT, FQNNGV. Trimming removed 2 bases from V and 4 bases from J; junction bases left unmatched: 3. The CDR3 here is CASSLTGTGGNTIYF. The CDR3 coding sequence is TGTGCCAGCAGCTTAACCGGGACAGGGGGAAACACCATATATTTT.

This sequence joins TRBV7-9 and TRBJ2-3, with D possibly being TRBD2 (6 bases). The CDR3 is 14 residues long. The ends were cut back, 1 base at V and 8 bases at J, with 13 bases in the middle. Germline V gives CDR1 SEHNR, CDR2 FQNEAQ (reference sequence). CDR3 DNA: TGTGCCAGCAGCTTAGGCGGGGACTGGTCTACGCAGTATTTT. Translating it yields CASSLGGDWSTQYF.

There are a few counts of this clonotype. The genes are TRBV6-6 and TRBJ2-1; D is perhaps TRBD1 (5 bases). The CDR3 length is 17 residues. Between the trimmed V and J ends, which lost 0 bases and 0 bases, there was a span of 12 bases. CDR1 and CDR2 (germline): MNHNY, SVGAGI (reference sequence). CDR3 nucleotide sequence: TGTGCCAGCAGTTACTCAAGGGGCCCCAGCTCCTACAATGAGCAGTTCTTC. Protein product: CASSYSRGPSSYNEQFF.

This clonotype was recorded a few times. The genes are TRBV7-9 and TRBJ1-3; weak D call: TRBD1 (5 bases). CDR1 is SEHNR and CDR2 is FQNEAQ in the germline V gene (reference sequence). The V gene lost 4 bases and the J gene lost 4 bases, with 14 bases spanning the gap. This CDR3 comprises 15 residues. The CDR3 region has the DNA TGTGCCAGCAGCTCCAGGGATATCTCCGGAAACACCATATATTTT. Translated, it gives CASSSRDISGNTIYF.

Only a few counts were recorded for this clonotype. The genes are TRBV18 and TRBJ1-1; the match to TRBD1 covers 7 bases. This CDR3 contains 15 residues. The J segment lost 1 base and the V segment lost 3 bases, leaving 5 bases of the junction unmatched. Germline V gene data show CDR1 as KGHSH and CDR2 as LQKENI. This CDR3 is CASSPPTGRNTEAFF. CDR3 DNA sequence: TGTGCCAGCTCACCGCCGACAGGGCGGAACACTGAAGCTTTCTTT.

The chain combines TRBV6-1 with TRBJ2-5; D is possibly TRBD1 (6 bases). Germline-derived CDR1 and CDR2 are MNHNS and SASEGT. V gave up 5 bases and J gave up 0 bases, with 10 bases separating them. This CDR3 is built from 14 residues. The CDR3 sequence: CASSPDRNQETQYF. CDR3 DNA sequence: TGTGCCAGCAGTCCTGACAGGAACCAAGAGACCCAGTACTTC.

The genes are TRBV6-1 and TRBJ2-3; D possibly matches TRBD1 or TRBD2 (6 bases each). The germline V and J ends were trimmed by 5 bases and 5 bases, with 23 bases remaining between them. Germline values: CDR1 MNHNS, CDR2 SASEGT. CDR3 length: 17 residues. This chain's CDR3 is CASSPRGVGAREDTQYF. The CDR3 region has the DNA TGTGCCAGCAGTCCCCGCGGGGTGGGGGCGCGGGAAGATACGCAGTATTTT.

This clonotype showed up many times. The gene calls are TRBV4-1 and TRBJ2-7; no clear D. The CDR3 extends over 14 amino acids. V lost 1 base to trimming and J lost 6 bases, with 13 bases between them. The germline V gene has CDR1 MGHRA and CDR2 YSYEKL. CDR3 residues: CASSQVTGFPEQYF. Written as DNA, the CDR3 is TGCGCCAGCAGCCAAGTAACGGGTTTTCCCGAGCAGTACTTC.

This clonotype has at least ten counts. The J gene is TRBJ1-4, the V gene TRBV29-1; no clear D. CDR3 size: 14 residues. Deletions cut 6 bases from V and 5 bases from J, with 16 bases between. Germline V gene data show CDR1 as SQVTM and CDR2 as ANQGSEA. The CDR3 DNA reads as TGCAGCGTGAGCCCCCCGGGGTTAAATGAAAAACTGTTTTTT. Residues: CSVSPPGLNEKLFF.

The chain joins TRBV20-1 to TRBJ2-1, with 9 bases fitting TRBD1. Germline values: CDR1 DFQATT, CDR2 SNEGSKA (reference sequence). The CDR3 length is 17 residues. The V segment lost 0 bases and the J segment 0 bases; nucleotides outside the gene matches: 6. The CDR3 here is CSARDGGQGRSYNEQFF. The CDR3 bases are TGCAGTGCTAGAGATGGGGGACAGGGCCGCTCCTACAATGAGCAGTTCTTC.

The chain has TRBV7-6 and TRBJ2-5; D may be TRBD1 (6 bases). Germline V gene data show CDR1 as SGHVS and CDR2 as FNYEAQ. V lost 6 bases, J lost 4 bases, and 15 bases lay in between. This CDR3 contains 14 residues. DNA for the CDR3: TGTGCCAGCAGTCCCACAGGGATTTCAGAGACCCAGTACTTC. Its translation is CASSPTGISETQYF.

The chain combines TRBV7-6 with TRBJ2-1; D possibly corresponds to TRBD2 (7 bases). The CDR3 has 19 amino acids. Germline CDR1 reads SGHVS; CDR2 reads FNYEAQ. V gave up 4 bases and J gave up 2 bases, with 24 bases separating them. For the CDR3, the DNA is TGTGCCAGCAGCTCCTTAAGGGGGGGTCCTTCAAAGCCCTACAATGAGCAGTTCTTC. Amino acids: CASSSLRGGPSKPYNEQFF.

This clonotype occurred many times. This rearrangement joins TRBV5-1 to TRBJ2-5; D may be TRBD2 (5 bases). Germline CDR1 is SGHRS and CDR2 is YFSETQ. V was cut by 1 base and J by 1 base, with 8 bases left in between. CDR3 size: 14 residues. The CDR3 coding sequence is TGCGCCAGCAGCTTGACAGCGGCCCAAGAGACCCAGTACTTC. Translating gives CASSLTAAQETQYF. Full variable domain (missing parts from reference TRBV5-1 and TRBJ2-5): KAGVTQTPRYLIKTRGQQVTLSCSPISGHRSVSWYQQTPGQGLQFLFEYFSETQRNKGNFPGRFSGRQFSNSRSEMNVSTLELGDSALYLCASSLTAAQETQYFGPGTRLLVL.

In DNA, the CDR3 is TGTGCCAGCAGTGAAGTTCGCACAGATACGCAGTATTTT. This encodes CASSEVRTDTQYF. The chain carries TRBV6-1 and TRBJ2-3; D call uncertain. Germline V gives CDR1 MNHNS, CDR2 SASEGT. The CDR3 has 13 residues. V was cut by 1 base and J by 1 base, with 3 bases left in between.

This sequence joins TRBV19 and TRBJ1-1, with D unresolved. With 5 bases removed from V and 1 base from J, the gap between germline ends came to 11 bases. The CDR3 spans 14 residues. Germline V lookup: CDR1 LNHDA, CDR2 SQIVND (reference sequence). The CDR3 nucleotides read TGTGCCAGTAGTCGGAGGGAGGCGAACACTGAAGCTTTCTTT. This gives the protein CASSRREANTEAFF.

The rearrangement joins TRBV10-3 to TRBJ2-3, with 7 nucleotides matching TRBD1. Germline CDR1 ENHRY, CDR2 SYGVKD. The CDR3 is 15 residues long. The V segment lost 7 bases and the J segment 2 bases; nucleotides outside the gene matches: 9. CDR3 sequence reads: CAITNQGDDTDTQYF. The CDR3 DNA reads TGTGCCATCACCAACCAGGGGGACGACACAGATACGCAGTATTTT.

This clonotype was detected only a few times. V is TRBV20-1 and J is TRBJ1-1; no clear D gene. This CDR3 is built from 17 residues. Germline V CDR1 and CDR2: DFQATT, SNEGSKA (reference sequence). The ends were cut back, 5 bases at V and 1 base at J, with 23 bases in the middle. For the CDR3, the DNA is TGCAGTGCTCCCCCCGGCGGCCAGAAGGGAGGGAACACTGAAGCTTTCTTT. Its protein product is CSAPPGGQKGGNTEAFF.

In this sample, this clonotype turned up many times. The rearrangement joins TRBV5-1 to TRBJ2-5; 7 bases are a match to TRBD1. V lost 0 bases, J lost 3 bases, and 2 bases stayed unmatched. The CDR3 sequence is 14 residues long. Germline V gives CDR1 SGHRS, CDR2 YFSETQ. The CDR3 DNA follows: TGCGCCAGCAGCTTGGCACAGGGGAAAGAGACCCAGTACTTC. It translates to CASSLAQGKETQYF.

J is TRBJ1-5 and V is TRBV2; no definite D call. Germline V CDR1 and CDR2: SNHLY, FYNNEI. The CDR3 extends over 14 amino acids. The V end lost 4 bases, the J end lost 11 bases, and 18 bases lay between the germline ends. The CDR3 region is CASSGTFGPRAQHF. The CDR3 nucleotides read TGTGCCAGCAGTGGGACTTTTGGGCCTCGGGCCCAGCATTTT. The full variable domain, in which reference TRBV2 and TRBJ1-5 provide the parts outside the CDR3, is EPEVTQTPSHQVTQMGQEVILRCVPISNHLYFYWYRQILGQKVEFLVSFYNNEISEKSEIFDDQFSVERPDGSNFTLKIRSTKLEDSAMYFCASSGTFGPRAQHFGDGTRLSIL.

This clonotype was counted many times. The rearrangement links TRBV5-1 to TRBJ1-6; TRBD1 matches at 10 bases. With V trimmed by 4 bases and J by 8 bases, 6 bases remained unmatched. This CDR3 is built from 15 residues. Germline values: CDR1 SGHRS, CDR2 YFSETQ. Written as DNA, the CDR3 is TGCGCCAGCAGCACAAAGGACAGGGGGGATTCACCCCTCCACTTT. Its protein is CASSTKDRGDSPLHF.

V usage is TRBV5-1 and J usage is TRBJ2-2; a possible D gene is TRBD1 (6 bases). V was clipped by 4 bases and J by 4 bases, with 20 bases between them. Germline CDR1 SGHRS, CDR2 YFSETQ. This CDR3 has 17 residues. The CDR3 DNA is TGCGCCAGCAGCAGCCGTCCACAGGGCGAGGGCACCGGGGAGCTGTTTTTT. Protein: CASSSRPQGEGTGELFF.

This clonotype was seen ten or more times. The J gene is TRBJ2-5, the V gene TRBV12-3 or TRBV12-4, with D perhaps matching TRBD1 (5 bases). V lost 5 bases and J 4 bases, leaving 20 bases between the germline ends. The CDR3 has 16 residues. CDR3 in DNA: TGTGCCAGCAGTCCCCCGCAGGGTGGGGTGCGAGAGACCCAGTACTTC. This encodes CASSPPQGGVRETQYF.

The chain combines TRBV2 with TRBJ2-7; the D is unclear. The V gene's germline CDR1 is SNHLY and CDR2 FYNNEI. CDR3 size: 12 residues. With 6 bases removed from V and 0 bases from J, the gap between germline ends came to 6 bases. The CDR3 DNA sequence: TGTGCCAGCAGGATCAACTCCTACGAGCAGTACTTC. Translation: CASRINSYEQYF.

In this sample, this clonotype turned up a few times. The rearrangement joins TRBV6-5 to TRBJ1-4, with D possibly matching TRBD1 (5 bases). This CDR3 has 12 residues. V lost 9 bases to trimming and J lost 7 bases, with 12 bases between them. From germline, CDR1 is MNHEY and CDR2 SVGAGI. CDR3 bases: TGTGCCAGTGGTTACAGGTCTGAAAAACTGTTTTTT. This translates into CASGYRSEKLFF.

This clonotype was seen more than once but under ten times. The rearrangement links TRBV20-1 to TRBJ2-2; 8 bases map to TRBD1. V lost 5 bases to trimming and J lost 0 bases; unmatched junction nucleotides: 2. CDR3 length: 14 residues. CDR1 is DFQATT and CDR2 is SNEGSKA in the germline V gene (reference sequence). CDR3 nucleotide sequence: TGCAGTGCTCAACAGGGGGCGAACACCGGGGAGCTGTTTTTT. It specifies CSAQQGANTGELFF.

This clonotype has ten or more counts. The rearrangement links TRBV27 to TRBJ1-5; TRBD1 is a possible D gene (6 bases). V was trimmed by 10 bases and J by 0 bases, leaving 13 bases between them. Looked up from germline, CDR1 is MNHEY and CDR2 is SMNVEV (reference sequence). The CDR3 covers 14 residues. In DNA, the CDR3 is TGTGCCACCGCGGACAGAGATAGCAATCAGCCCCAGCATTTT. This gives the protein CATADRDSNQPQHF.

The chain has TRBV20-1 and TRBJ2-7; 8 bases agree with TRBD1. From germline, CDR1 is DFQATT and CDR2 SNEGSKA (reference sequence). V gave up 0 bases and J gave up 7 bases; unmatched junction bases: 17. The CDR3 covers 17 residues. Here the CDR3 reads CSAREPTGTGMTGEQYF. The CDR3 DNA sequence: TGCAGTGCTAGAGAGCCCACCGGGACAGGAATGACGGGGGAGCAGTACTTC.

This clonotype has at least ten counts. This chain uses TRBV6-1 with TRBJ2-5, with TRBD1 as a possible D gene (5 bases). Germline CDR1 and CDR2: MNHNS and SASEGT. V lost 5 bases, J lost 0 bases, and 16 bases lay in between. The CDR3 totals 16 residues. In DNA, the CDR3 is TGTGCCAGCAGTCCAGGGATCGTCGCGAACCAAGAGACCCAGTACTTC. This codes for CASSPGIVANQETQYF.